The clone carrying this T cell receptor beta chain was counted between two and nine times. The CDR3 is 12 residues long. V dropped 7 bases and J dropped 7 bases, with 10 bases sitting between them. As handled by the study authors: Amplification with reference gene primers provided the estimates of nucleated cell counts. The data were produced by immunoSEQ multiplex PCR, yet TCRdb's version contains in-frame clones alone and is incomplete. V, J and clone size derive from that table, while D and trimming were established from the DNA sequence. The sample has tens of thousands of clones, 69% seen once. This entry comes from a study of blood T cell repertoires in COVID-19. Study context: Samples of COVID-19 (acute and convalescent) were obtained from the United States, Italy and Spain. The analysed material was cDNA or gDNA that came from T cells, B-cell-depleted T cells, or PBMCs.

The clonotype was recovered from a man older than 75 with acute or convalescent COVID-19. The chain links TRBV12-3 or TRBV12-4 to TRBJ1-4; possible D gene TRBD1, 6 bases. The sequencing input was peripheral blood. CDR3 sequence reads: CASNRGSEKLFF. The CDR3 DNA reads TGTGCCAGCAATAGGGGGAGTGAAAAACTGTTTTTT.